This TCR beta chain was found in a study of regulatory T cells in long-lasting Graves disease. This clonotype was picked up many times. What it binds is not known. Study-wide findings and caveats: Only a small sample size was used, which may have cut accuracy.

The CDR3 sequence is 15 residues long. Between the trimmed V and J ends, which lost 0 bases and 5 bases, there was a span of 12 bases. Germline loops: CDR1 SGHRS, CDR2 YFSETQ. TCR beta libraries were built with iRepertoire HTBI primers and Arm-PCR of CDR3 regions. TCRdb re-derived calls from the multiplex PCR reads in MiXCR, one entry per CDR3 protein. This sample has over 300,000 distinct CDR3 sequences, with roughly 16% found just once. The time point denotes: newly diagnosed GD, antithyroid drugs for less than 3 months. The TCR library was prepared using RNA isolated from PBMCs. About 10 milliliters of peripheral blood were taken and placed in EDTA tubes.

The genes are TRBV5-1 and TRBJ1-5; D not resolved. This receptor was taken from a female donor with Graves disease. Sequenced here: peripheral blood mononuclear cells (PBMCs), sampled at new diagnosis, from a patient treated with antithyroid drugs. The CDR3 reads CASSLDGASHQPQHF. The DNA of the CDR3 is TGCGCCAGCAGCTTGGACGGCGCATCTCATCAGCCCCAGCATTTT.